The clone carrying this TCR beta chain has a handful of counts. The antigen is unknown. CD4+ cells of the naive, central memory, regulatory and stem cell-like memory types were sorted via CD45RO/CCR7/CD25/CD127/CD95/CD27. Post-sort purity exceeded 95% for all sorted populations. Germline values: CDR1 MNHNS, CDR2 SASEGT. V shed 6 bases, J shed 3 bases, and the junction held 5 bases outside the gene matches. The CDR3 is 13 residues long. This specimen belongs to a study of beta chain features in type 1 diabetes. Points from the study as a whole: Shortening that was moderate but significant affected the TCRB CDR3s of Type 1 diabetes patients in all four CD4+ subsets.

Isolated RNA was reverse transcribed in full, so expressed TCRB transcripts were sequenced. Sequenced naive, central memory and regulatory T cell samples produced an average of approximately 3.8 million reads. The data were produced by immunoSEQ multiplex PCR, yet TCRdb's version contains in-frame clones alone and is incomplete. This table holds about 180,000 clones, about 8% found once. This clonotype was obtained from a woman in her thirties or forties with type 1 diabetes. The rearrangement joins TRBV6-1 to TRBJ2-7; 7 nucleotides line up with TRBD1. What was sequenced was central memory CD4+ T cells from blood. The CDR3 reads CASSRDSYYEQYF. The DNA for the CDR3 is TGTGCCAGCAGCCGGGACAGCTACTACGAGCAGTACTTC.